This T cell receptor beta chain derives from a study of CD8+ T cells in alopecia areata. Across the whole study: Treated patients received oral tofacitinib, 5 to 10 mg twice daily. Tofacitinib dosing lasted 6 to 18 months, which was then followed by 6 months off drug.

Germline loops: CDR1 SGHNT, CDR2 YYREEE (reference sequence). CDR3 size: 15 residues. V lost 4 bases to trimming and J lost 3 bases, with 16 bases between them. Indicated treatment: oral pan-JAK inhibitor, 5-10 mg twice daily. Regarding this clone: Its antigen is unidentified.

General study findings and limits: While tofacitinib was given, many expanded lesional clones persisted in scalp and blood. Tofacitinib produced a significant decrease in scalp clonality and in expanded CD8+ clones among the top 100.

Reverse transcription of extracted RNA yielded cDNA, which provided the sequencing template. Libraries were prepared by immunoSEQ multiplex PCR; TCRdb keeps only in-frame clonotypes and omits some of them. The profile shows some 210,000 clones, under 70% of them singletons. The rearrangement uses TRBV5-4 and TRBJ2-5; D possibly corresponds to TRBD1 (6 bases). This TCR derives from a human donor with alopecia areata. Sequences were derived from CD4+ T cells sorted from blood, sampled at week 44, from a patient treated with tofacitinib. This CDR3 reads CASSHAGHREETQYF. The CDR3 nucleotides are TGTGCCAGCAGCCACGCTGGGCACAGGGAAGAGACCCAGTACTTC.